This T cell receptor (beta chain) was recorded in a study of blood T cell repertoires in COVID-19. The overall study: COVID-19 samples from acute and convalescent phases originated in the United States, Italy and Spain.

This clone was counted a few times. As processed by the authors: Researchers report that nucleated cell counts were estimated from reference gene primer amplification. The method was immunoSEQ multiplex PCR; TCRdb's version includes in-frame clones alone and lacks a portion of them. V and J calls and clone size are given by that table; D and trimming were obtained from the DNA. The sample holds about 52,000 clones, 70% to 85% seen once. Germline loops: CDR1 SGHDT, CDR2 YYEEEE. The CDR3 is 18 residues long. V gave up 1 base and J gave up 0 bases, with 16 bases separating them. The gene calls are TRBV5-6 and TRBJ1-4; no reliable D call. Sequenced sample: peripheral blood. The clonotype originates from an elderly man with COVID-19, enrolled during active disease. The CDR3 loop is CASSLLRGSAATNEKLFF. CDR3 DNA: TGTGCCAGCAGCTTGTTACGGGGATCTGCGGCAACTAATGAAAAACTGTTTTTT.